This T cell receptor (beta chain) was sequenced during a study of cytomegalovirus exposure and HLA in healthy donors. The CDR3 extends over 14 amino acids. Germline CDR1 reads SGDLS; CDR2 reads YYNGEE. Trimming pared 7 bases from V and 3 bases from J, leaving 15 bases between. The PCR made use of 60 Vbeta and 13 Jbeta primers. Assay used: immunoSEQ multiplex PCR; TCRdb lists only in-frame clones, some missing. The sample lists about 200,000 clones, over 9.5% occurring once. Comment on this clone: Its cognate antigen is unknown.

General observations from the study: Later work found that TCR association rates differed between HLA loci; DRB1 had the most and HLA-C the fewest. TCR beta V segments were, for the most part, productive about 87% or about 30% of the time in an earlier analysis.

J is TRBJ2-3 and V is TRBV9; unclear D gene. Material: PBMCs. The receptor comes from a man aged 50 to 59 in good health and CMV-seropositive. The CDR3 DNA follows: TGTGCCAGCGCCCCCCCTAGTGTGACAGATACGCAGTATTTT. The encoded protein is CASAPPSVTDTQYF.